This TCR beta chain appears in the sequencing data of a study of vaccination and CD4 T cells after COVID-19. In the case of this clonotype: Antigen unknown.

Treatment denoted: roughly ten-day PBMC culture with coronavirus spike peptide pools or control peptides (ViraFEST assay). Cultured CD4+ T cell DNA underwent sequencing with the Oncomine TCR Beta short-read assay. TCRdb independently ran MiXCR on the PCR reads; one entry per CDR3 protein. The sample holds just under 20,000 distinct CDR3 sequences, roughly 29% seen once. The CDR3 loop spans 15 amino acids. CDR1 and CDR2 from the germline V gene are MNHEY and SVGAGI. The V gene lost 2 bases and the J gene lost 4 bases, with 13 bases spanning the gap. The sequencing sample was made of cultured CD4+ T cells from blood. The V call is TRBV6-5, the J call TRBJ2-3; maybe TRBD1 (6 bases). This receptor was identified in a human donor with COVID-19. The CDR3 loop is CASSYQNRAPDTQYF. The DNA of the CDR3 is TGTGCCAGCAGTTACCAGAACAGGGCACCAGATACGCAGTATTTT.